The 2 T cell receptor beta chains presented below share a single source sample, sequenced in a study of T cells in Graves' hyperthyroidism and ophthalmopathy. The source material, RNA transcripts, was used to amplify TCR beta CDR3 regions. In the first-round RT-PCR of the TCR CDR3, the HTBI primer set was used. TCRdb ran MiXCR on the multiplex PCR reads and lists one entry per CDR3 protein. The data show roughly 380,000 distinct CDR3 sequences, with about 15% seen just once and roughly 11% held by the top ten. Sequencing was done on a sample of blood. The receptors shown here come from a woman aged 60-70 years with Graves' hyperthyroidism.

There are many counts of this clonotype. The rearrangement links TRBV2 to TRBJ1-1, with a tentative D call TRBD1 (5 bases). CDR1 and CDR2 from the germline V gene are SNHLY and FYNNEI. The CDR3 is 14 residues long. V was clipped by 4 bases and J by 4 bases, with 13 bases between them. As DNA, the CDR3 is TGTGCCAGCAGTGCGGCCAGGGAGATCACTGAAGCTTTCTTT. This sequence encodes CASSAAREITEAFF.

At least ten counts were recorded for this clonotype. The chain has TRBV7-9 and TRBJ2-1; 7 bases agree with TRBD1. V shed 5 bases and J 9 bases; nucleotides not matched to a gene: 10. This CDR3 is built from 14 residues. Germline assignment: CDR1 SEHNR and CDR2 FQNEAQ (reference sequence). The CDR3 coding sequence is TGTGCCAGCAGCGCCTATAGGGGGCAGGGTGAGCAGTTCTTC. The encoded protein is CASSAYRGQGEQFF.